The 19 T cell receptor beta chains below all came from one sample that was sequenced in a study of blood T cells in healthy people across ages. The authors ran a second PCR of 7 to 11 cycles using a sample-barcoded 5' primer and a J-beta primer mix. TCRdb used MiXCR to reprocess the 5' RACE reads, holding one entry per CDR3 protein. There are about 1.8 million distinct CDR3 sequences in the sample; roughly 49% occur only once, and approximately 2.1% lies in the top ten. The specimen was blood. The source is a woman aged 40 to 50 in good health.

This chain links TRBV9 with TRBJ2-7; D ambiguous. Germline V lookup: CDR1 SGDLS, CDR2 YYNGEE. The V end was cut by 4 bases, the J end by 2 bases, with 13 bases between. This CDR3 contains 14 residues. CDR3 sequence reads: CASSQSYPAYEQYF. The CDR3 bases are TGTGCCAGCAGCCAGAGTTATCCCGCCTACGAGCAGTACTTC.

This clonotype has a handful of counts. The CDR3 sequence: CASSGTIGNEQFF. Here the CDR3 DNA reads TGCGCCAGCAGCGGGACGATCGGCAATGAGCAGTTCTTC. The V and J genes are TRBV5-1 and TRBJ2-1; D could derive from TRBD1 or TRBD2 (5 bases each). V lost 4 bases to trimming and J lost 6 bases, with 11 bases between them. The CDR3 consists of 13 residues. Germline values: CDR1 SGHRS, CDR2 YFSETQ. Variable domain in full (rest from reference TRBV5-1 and TRBJ2-1): KAGVTQTPRYLIKTRGQQVTLSCSPISGHRSVSWYQQTPGQGLQFLFEYFSETQRNKGNFPGRFSGRQFSNSRSEMNVSTLELGDSALYLCASSGTIGNEQFFGPGTRLTVL.

This clonotype has just a few counts. This sequence joins TRBV12-5 and TRBJ2-1, with TRBD2 identical over 10 bases. Germline lookup yields CDR1 LGHNT and CDR2 FRNRAP. This CDR3 is 16 amino acids long. With 4 bases clipped from V and 2 bases from J, the junction kept 5 bases outside the gene matches. The CDR3 is CASGYSGGPPYNEQFF. CDR3 DNA sequence: TGTGCTAGTGGTTATAGCGGGGGGCCACCCTACAATGAGCAGTTCTTC.

This chain connects TRBV7-9 to TRBJ1-2; D perhaps matches TRBD1 (6 bases). CDR1 and CDR2 from the germline V gene are SEHNR and FQNEAQ (reference sequence). The CDR3 extends over 14 amino acids. V was pared by 1 base and J by 4 bases, with 10 bases between. CDR3 coding DNA: TGTGCCAGCAGCTTAGTATCACAGGGCTATGGCTACACCTTC. It encodes CASSLVSQGYGYTF.

The rearrangement uses TRBV28 and TRBJ2-7; possibly TRBD1 for D (6 bases). V lost 6 bases, J lost 2 bases, and 17 bases lay in between. CDR3 length equals 15 residues. Germline V CDR1 and CDR2: MDHEN, SYDVKM. CDR3 in amino acids: CASSHHREQAYEQYF. CDR3 in DNA: TGTGCCAGCAGCCACCACAGGGAACAAGCCTACGAGCAGTACTTC.

The V gene is TRBV9, the J gene TRBJ2-1; D not certain. This CDR3 has 13 residues. V gave up 0 bases and J gave up 8 bases, with 9 bases separating them. The germline gives CDR1 SGDLS, CDR2 YYNGEE. In nucleotides, the CDR3 is TGTGCCAGCAGCGTAGTATCAGCCGATGAGCAGTTCTTC. Translated: CASSVVSADEQFF.

The CDR3 loop is CATSDWTGGNGYTF. CDR3 DNA sequence: TGTGCCACCAGTGACTGGACAGGGGGGAATGGCTACACCTTC. The chain joins TRBV24-1 to TRBJ1-2; 10 bases agree with TRBD1. The CDR3 spans 14 residues. With V trimmed by 4 bases and J by 6 bases, 4 bases remained unmatched. Germline loops: CDR1 KGHDR, CDR2 SFDVKD.

This clonotype showed up many times. The V call is TRBV6-2 or TRBV6-3, the J call TRBJ1-2; D remains unclear. There are 12 residues in the CDR3. Germline V gene data show CDR1 as MNHEY and CDR2 as SVGEGT. The V end was cut by 5 bases, the J end by 0 bases, with 4 bases between. As DNA, the CDR3 is TGTGCCAGCAGTGAAGCTAACTATGGCTACACCTTC. Residues: CASSEANYGYTF.

This clonotype has more than one count but fewer than ten. This chain joins TRBV20-1 and TRBJ2-5; D not certain. Germline V lookup: CDR1 DFQATT, CDR2 SNEGSKA (reference sequence). Trimming shortened V by 5 bases and J by 3 bases, and 7 bases separated the two germline ends. The CDR3 is made up of 11 amino acids. CDR3 residues: CSAVGEETQYF. In DNA, the CDR3 is TGCAGTGCTGTTGGTGAAGAGACCCAGTACTTC.

The sample holds many counts of this clonotype. The chain couples TRBV29-1 to TRBJ2-4; no reliable D call. This CDR3 comprises 12 residues. The germline V and J ends were trimmed by 7 bases and 2 bases, with 9 bases remaining between them. CDR1 SQVTM and CDR2 ANQGSEA come from the germline V gene. CDR3: CSARYSKNIQYF. CDR3 DNA: TGCAGCGCTAGATATTCCAAAAACATTCAGTACTTC.

This rearrangement joins TRBV14 to TRBJ2-3; 10 positions match TRBD1. The CDR3 extends over 16 amino acids. The V gene end was trimmed by 3 bases and the J gene end by 4 bases; junction bases not matched to a gene: 7. CDR1 is SGHDN, CDR2 FVKESK, per germline. Here the CDR3 DNA reads TGTGCCAGCAGCCAGGAGGGACAGGGGAGAGCAGATACGCAGTATTTT. This encodes CASSQEGQGRADTQYF.

The chain is built from TRBV11-3 and TRBJ2-5; D is ambiguous. Germline assignment: CDR1 SGHNT and CDR2 YENEEA. The CDR3 totals 15 residues. The germline V and J ends were trimmed by 0 bases and 4 bases, with 12 bases remaining between them. In nucleotides, the CDR3 is TGTGCCAGCAGCTTAGATGCGAGCATGGGAGAGACCCAGTACTTC. It codes for CASSLDASMGETQYF.

This rearrangement joins TRBV9 to TRBJ2-3; perhaps TRBD2 as D (7 bases). V lost 4 bases and J lost 6, with 18 bases in between. Germline V gene lookup returns CDR1 SGDLS and CDR2 YYNGEE. This CDR3 has 15 amino acids. CDR3 protein: CASSLVGGGRDTQYF. CDR3 nucleotide sequence: TGTGCCAGCAGCCTTGTTGGGGGGGGCAGGGATACGCAGTATTTT.

This clonotype was counted only a few times. The rearrangement joins TRBV10-3 to TRBJ2-5; TRBD1 matches 10 bases. V was clipped by 8 bases and J by 1 base; unmatched bases: 7. Germline CDR1 reads ENHRY; CDR2 reads SYGVKD. This CDR3 spans 15 amino acids. Here the CDR3 reads CAIQRDRGFQETQYF. CDR3 nucleotides: TGTGCCATCCAGAGGGACAGGGGATTCCAAGAGACCCAGTACTTC.

V gene TRBV28 combines with J gene TRBJ1-2; TRBD1 aligns across 7 bases. There are 18 residues in the CDR3. The germline gives CDR1 MDHEN, CDR2 SYDVKM. V lost 6 bases to trimming and J lost 0 bases; unmatched junction nucleotides: 16. The CDR3 DNA is TGTGCCAGCAGCCCCGGGACAGTCCTACAAGCTGCTAACTATGGCTACACCTTC. Protein sequence: CASSPGTVLQAANYGYTF.

A few counts support this clonotype. This chain joins TRBV5-1 and TRBJ2-1; possible D gene TRBD1, 5 bases. Trimming left V 0 bases short and J 0 bases short, with 13 bases between. Germline V gene sequence: CDR1 SGHRS, CDR2 YFSETQ. The CDR3 consists of 17 residues. The CDR3 DNA sequence: TGCGCCAGCAGCTTGGACCCGACAGTAAGCTCCTACAATGAGCAGTTCTTC. It codes for CASSLDPTVSSYNEQFF.

The chain recombines TRBV7-2 with TRBJ1-4; the match to TRBD1 covers 7 bases. The V segment lost 6 bases and the J segment 4 bases; nucleotides outside the gene matches: 11. Germline V gene data show CDR1 as SGHTA and CDR2 as FQGNSA. The CDR3 totals 16 residues. The DNA of the CDR3 is TGTGCCAGCAGTCAACACGGGACAGTCCTTAATGAAAAACTGTTTTTT. This gives the protein CASSQHGTVLNEKLFF.

This chain connects TRBV7-2 to TRBJ2-1, with D possibly being TRBD1 or TRBD2 (5 bases each). The CDR3 loop spans 16 amino acids. Per the germline V gene, CDR1 is SGHTA and CDR2 is FQGNSA. With 5 bases removed from V and 2 bases from J, the gap between germline ends came to 16 bases. This CDR3 reads CASSRGVIMTYNEQFF. The CDR3 coding sequence is TGTGCCAGCAGCCGAGGGGTCATCATGACCTACAATGAGCAGTTCTTC.

A few counts support this clonotype. V gene TRBV28 combines with J gene TRBJ1-2; D remains ambiguous. Germline CDR1 reads MDHEN; CDR2 reads SYDVKM. The V end lost 4 bases, the J end lost 5 bases, and 11 bases lay between the germline ends. The CDR3 is 13 residues long. CDR3 sequence reads: CASSSRGVYGYTF. CDR3 nucleotides: TGTGCCAGCAGTTCTCGTGGGGTGTATGGCTACACCTTC.